This T cell receptor (beta chain) appears in the sequencing data of a study of cytomegalovirus exposure and HLA in healthy donors. Study results and limitations: Later findings reportedly placed an Asian-associated ancestry cluster below the roughly 660-donor mean for N-insertions. Earlier results showed most TCR beta V segments being productive about 87% or about 30% of the time. There were some V segments, including TRBV6-2 and TRBV6-3, excluded as indistinguishable.

This clone was counted a single time. Antigen specificity is unknown. This CDR3 region has 15 residues. Germline CDR1 and CDR2: SQVTM and ANQGSEA. Trimming cost V 2 bases and J 0 bases, with 8 bases left between them. PCR involved 60 Vbeta and 13 Jbeta primers. The protocol was immunoSEQ multiplex PCR, while the TCRdb copy is restricted to in-frame clones and leaves out a portion. Of around 150,000 clones listed, around 84% are singletons. The receptor was derived from a man aged 50-59 years in good health and CMV-seronegative. The specimen was PBMCs. The chain recombines TRBV29-1 with TRBJ2-6; D is ambiguous. The CDR3 DNA is TGCAGCGTTGAAAATAACAACTCTGGGGCCAACGTCCTGACTTTC. Protein: CSVENNNSGANVLTF.